This T cell receptor (beta chain) is drawn from a study of T cells in Graves' hyperthyroidism and ophthalmopathy. Hyperthyroidism had been newly diagnosed in patients aged 18 to 65, and its duration was under 2 months. General study results and limits: The blood repertoire included most of the expanded thyroid clonotypes above 0.001.

RNA transcripts were the template for amplifying TCR beta CDR3 regions. When the TCR CDR3 underwent first-round RT-PCR, the HTBI primer set was used. In TCRdb, the multiplex PCR reads were re-called with MiXCR into one record per CDR3 protein. The sample includes fewer than 900,000 distinct CDR3 sequences, 16% of them seen just once. The V gene lost 5 bases and the J gene lost 4 bases, with 20 bases spanning the gap. The CDR3 extends over 16 amino acids. Germline lookup yields CDR1 SGHTA and CDR2 FQGNSA. This clonotype was recorded at least ten times. The antigen remains undetermined. The chain joins TRBV7-2 to TRBJ2-5; D might be TRBD1 (7 bases). This TCR came from a man aged 18 to 30 with Graves' hyperthyroidism. The source material was blood. The CDR3: CASSQGGSSGLETQYF. The CDR3 bases are TGTGCCAGCAGCCAGGGGGGTTCTTCGGGCTTAGAGACCCAGTACTTC.